Sequencing of this T cell receptor beta chain was carried out in a study of molecular identifiers for immune sequencing clone quantification. Whole-study results and caveats: Spiked-in Jurkat TCR RNA corresponding to one cell was reported as detectable against about 1 million naive cells.

Each library that profiled naive CD8 cells came from roughly 18,000 to 920,000 sorted cells with 10%, 30% or 50% RNA. CD8+CD4-CCR7+CD45RA+ cells were sorted as naive CD8 T cells. V lost 3 bases, J lost 6 bases, and 11 bases lay in between. The CDR3 sequence is 13 residues long. Germline V gene data show CDR1 as LNHDA and CDR2 as SQIVND (reference sequence). Preparation methods for the bulk TCR libraries were those previously described, with listed TCR primers. TCRdb re-called the PCR reads with MiXCR, one entry per CDR3 protein. The sample lists roughly 86,000 distinct CDR3 sequences, around 17% occurring once. This clonotype was counted many times. What it recognizes is unknown.

The chain is built from TRBV19 and TRBJ1-1, with D possibly TRBD1 on 5 matching bases. The clonotype originates from a human donor in good health. Some libraries in this study had Jurkat cell RNA spiked in. The specimen sequenced was naive CD8+ T cells from blood, with Jurkat cell RNA spiked in. Noted subset: FACS-sorted CD8+CD4-CCR7+CD45RA+ naive T cells. The chain's CDR3 is CASSIGAIAEAFF. CDR3 DNA: TGTGCCAGTAGTATCGGGGCCATTGCTGAAGCTTTCTTT.